This TCR beta chain was sequenced during a study of blood T cell repertoires in COVID-19. Study information: Sites across the United States, Italy and Spain contributed samples from acute and convalescent COVID-19. T cells, B-cell-depleted T cells, or PBMCs supplied cDNA or gDNA.

Assay: immunoSEQ multiplex PCR; the TCRdb copy retains only in-frame clones and omits some. Of 150,000 or so clones detected, roughly 91% appear once; the ten largest clones hold roughly 5%. The sample holds one count of this clone. This receptor was identified in a woman between 45 and 65 years old with acute or convalescent COVID-19. Material for sequencing was peripheral blood.

CDR3 bases: TGCAGCGTTCAAAGACATGGTTTGCCTGAAGCTTTCTTT. Its translation: CSVQRHGLPEAFF. The chain is built from TRBV29-1 and TRBJ1-1; D unresolved. The ends were cut back, 5 bases at V and 6 bases at J, with 16 bases in the middle. Germline V CDR1 and CDR2: SQVTM, ANQGSEA. The CDR3 runs 13 residues.